Sequencing of this T cell receptor (beta chain) was carried out in a study of blood T cell repertoires in COVID-19. About the study: COVID-19 samples collected from the United States, Italy and Spain covered acute and convalescent phases. T cells, B-cell-depleted T cells, or PBMCs provided the cDNA or gDNA that served as material.

Using immunoSEQ multiplex PCR, the repertoire was profiled, and TCRdb retains in-frame clones only, with some absent. This table has 200,000 to 250,000 clones, around 81% appearing once. One Seattle source followed patients from active infection through their disease course. Trimming at V came to 6 bases and at J to 8 bases, leaving 3 bases not matched to a gene. The CDR3 extends over 13 amino acids. Germline loops: CDR1 SEHNR, CDR2 FQNEAQ (reference sequence). The specimen was peripheral blood. The V and J genes are TRBV7-9 and TRBJ1-4; 10 nucleotides align to TRBD1. The receptor was isolated from a woman aged 80 or over with COVID-19, enrolled during active disease. CDR3 nucleotides: TGTGCCAGCAGACCGGGACAGGGGGAAAAACTGTTTTTT. This encodes CASRPGQGEKLFF.